These T cell receptor beta chains were read from a single sample in a study of T cells in tuberculosis. Sequenced by immunoSEQ multiplex PCR; TCRdb stores in-frame clones only, minus some. The repertoire holds approximately 29,000 clones, 90% seen once, with 5.5% to 6.5% in the top ten. The sample taken for sequencing was PBMCs. These receptors originate from a donor aged 10-29 years with latent tuberculosis or without tuberculosis infection. Both conserved end residues are part of each CDR3. Fields, in order: D gene, V gene, clone size, J gene, CDR3 protein, CDR3 DNA. The D gene is left open where the match is weak. Expanded clones get a size class; other rows say once, few or many, or leave the size out.

-	TRBV11-2	-	TRBJ1-5	CASSLEAGNSNQPQHF	TGTGCCAGCAGCTTAGAAGCAGGGAATAGCAATCAGCCCCAGCATTTT
-	TRBV5-4	-	TRBJ1-2	CASSLIRGSGYGYTF	TGTGCCAGCAGCTTGATTCGGGGGTCCGGCTATGGCTACACCTTC
-	TRBV11-1	-	TRBJ2-1	CASSESGPEQFF	TGTGCCAGCAGCGAGAGCGGACCTGAGCAGTTCTTC
-	TRBV18	-	TRBJ1-6	CASSRTELSYNSPLHF	TGTGCCAGCTCGCGGACAGAACTCTCCTATAATTCACCCCTCCACTTT
-	TRBV4-1	-	TRBJ2-3	CASSQTRGRSDTQYF	TGCGCCAGCAGCCAAACAAGAGGCCGATCGGATACGCAGTATTTT
TRBD1	TRBV7-9	-	TRBJ1-2	CASSRGQGNYGYTF	TGTGCCAGCAGCCGCGGACAGGGGAACTATGGCTACACCTTC
TRBD2	TRBV6-1	-	TRBJ2-3	CASAGGSGTDTQYF	TGTGCCAGCGCGGGGGGGTCTGGCACAGATACGCAGTATTTT
TRBD1	TRBV27	-	TRBJ2-5	CASSESGQGNFQETQYF	TGTGCCAGCAGTGAGTCGGGACAGGGGAATTTCCAAGAGACCCAGTACTTC
-	TRBV9	-	TRBJ1-5	CASSGQGQASQPQHF	TGTGCCAGCAGTGGGCAGGGGCAGGCGAGTCAGCCCCAGCATTTT
-	TRBV11-1	-	TRBJ1-1	CASSLGRGSSNTEAFF	TGTGCCAGCAGCTTAGGGCGGGGGAGCTCGAACACTGAAGCTTTCTTT
-	TRBV9	-	TRBJ1-2	CASSGRAGVNYGYTF	TGTGCCAGCAGCGGCCGAGCCGGGGTTAACTATGGCTACACCTTC
TRBD1	TRBV5-6	-	TRBJ2-7	CASRVSDRMIVEQYF	TGTGCCAGCAGAGTCTCGGACAGGATGATTGTCGAGCAGTACTTC
-	TRBV6-1	-	TRBJ1-2	CASSEAPDRNYGYTF	TGTGCCAGCAGTGAAGCGCCGGACAGAAACTATGGCTACACCTTC
TRBD1	TRBV2	-	TRBJ2-7	CASRTEGTGVHEQYF	TGTGCCAGCCGGACAGAAGGGACAGGGGTCCACGAGCAGTACTTC
-	TRBV29-1	once	TRBJ2-5	CSDSLLWTQYF	TGCAGCGATTCTCTTTTGTGGACCCAGTACTTC
-	TRBV10-1	few	TRBJ1-1	CASSDMNTEAFF	TGCGCCAGCAGTGATATGAACACTGAAGCTTTCTTT